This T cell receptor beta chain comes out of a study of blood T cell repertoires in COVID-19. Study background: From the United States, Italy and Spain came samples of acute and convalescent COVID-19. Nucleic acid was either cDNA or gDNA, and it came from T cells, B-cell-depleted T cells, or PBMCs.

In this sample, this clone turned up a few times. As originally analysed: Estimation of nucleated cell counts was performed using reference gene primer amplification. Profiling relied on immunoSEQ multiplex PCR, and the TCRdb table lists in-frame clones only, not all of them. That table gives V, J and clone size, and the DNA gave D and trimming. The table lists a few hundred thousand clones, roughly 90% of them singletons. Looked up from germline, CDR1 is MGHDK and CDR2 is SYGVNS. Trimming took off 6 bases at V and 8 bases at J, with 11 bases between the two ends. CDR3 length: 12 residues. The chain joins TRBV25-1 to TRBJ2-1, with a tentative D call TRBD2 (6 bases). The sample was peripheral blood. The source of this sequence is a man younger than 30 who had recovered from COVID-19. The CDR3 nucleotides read TGTGCCAGCAGGCGGGGCGTCCATGAGCAGTTCTTC. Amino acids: CASRRGVHEQFF.